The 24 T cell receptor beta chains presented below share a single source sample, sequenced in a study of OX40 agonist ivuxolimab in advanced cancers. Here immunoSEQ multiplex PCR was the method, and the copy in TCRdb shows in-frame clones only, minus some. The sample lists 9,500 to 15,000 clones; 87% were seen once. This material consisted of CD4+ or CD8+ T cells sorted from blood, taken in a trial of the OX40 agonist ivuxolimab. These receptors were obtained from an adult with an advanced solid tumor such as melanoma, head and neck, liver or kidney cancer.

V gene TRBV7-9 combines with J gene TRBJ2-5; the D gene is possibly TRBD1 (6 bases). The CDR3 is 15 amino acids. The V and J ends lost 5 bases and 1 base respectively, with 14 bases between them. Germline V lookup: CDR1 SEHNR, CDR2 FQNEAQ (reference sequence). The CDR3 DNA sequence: TGTGCCAGCAGCCAACCACAGGGAAGCCAAGAGACCCAGTACTTC. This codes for CASSQPQGSQETQYF.

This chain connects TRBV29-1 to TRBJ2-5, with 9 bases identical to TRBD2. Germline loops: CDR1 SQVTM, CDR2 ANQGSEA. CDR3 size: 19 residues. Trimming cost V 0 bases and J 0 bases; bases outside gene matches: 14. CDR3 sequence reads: CSVEDLKPAGGLYQETQYF. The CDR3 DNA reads TGCAGCGTTGAAGATCTGAAGCCAGCGGGAGGATTGTACCAAGAGACCCAGTACTTC.

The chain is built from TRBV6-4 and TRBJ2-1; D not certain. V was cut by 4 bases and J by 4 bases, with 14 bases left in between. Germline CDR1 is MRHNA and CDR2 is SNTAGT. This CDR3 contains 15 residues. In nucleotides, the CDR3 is TGTGCCAGCAGTGCCAAGGTGGAAGGTTACAATGAGCAGTTCTTC. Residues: CASSAKVEGYNEQFF.

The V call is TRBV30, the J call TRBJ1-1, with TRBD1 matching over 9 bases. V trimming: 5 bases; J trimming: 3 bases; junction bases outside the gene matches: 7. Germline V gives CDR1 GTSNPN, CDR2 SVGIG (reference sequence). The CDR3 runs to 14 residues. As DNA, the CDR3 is TGTGCCTGGTGGGGGGGACAGGGCGACACTGAAGCTTTCTTT. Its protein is CAWWGGQGDTEAFF.

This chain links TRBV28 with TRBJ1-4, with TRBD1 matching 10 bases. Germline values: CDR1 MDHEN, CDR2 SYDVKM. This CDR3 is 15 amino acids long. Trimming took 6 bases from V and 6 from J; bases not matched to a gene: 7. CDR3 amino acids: CASRGMTGGDEKLFF. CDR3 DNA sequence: TGTGCCAGCAGGGGCATGACAGGGGGCGATGAAAAACTGTTTTTT.

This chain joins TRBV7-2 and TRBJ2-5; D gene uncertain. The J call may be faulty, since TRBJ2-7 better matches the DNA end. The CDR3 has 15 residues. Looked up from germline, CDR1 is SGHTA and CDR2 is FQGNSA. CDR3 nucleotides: TGTGCCAGCAGCTTAGTACGGGTGGAAGGCTACGAGCAGTACTTC. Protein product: CASSLVRVEGYEQYF.

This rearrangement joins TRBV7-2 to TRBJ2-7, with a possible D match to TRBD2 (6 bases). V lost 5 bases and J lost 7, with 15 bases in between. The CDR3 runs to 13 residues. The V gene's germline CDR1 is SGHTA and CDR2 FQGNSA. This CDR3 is CASSQLSAGEQYF. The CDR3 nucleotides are TGTGCCAGCAGCCAGCTTTCGGCGGGAGAGCAGTACTTC.

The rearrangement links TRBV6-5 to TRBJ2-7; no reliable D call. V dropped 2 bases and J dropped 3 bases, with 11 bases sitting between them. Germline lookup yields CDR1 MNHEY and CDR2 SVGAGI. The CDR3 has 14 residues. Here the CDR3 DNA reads TGTGCCAGCAGTTACATGTCACTGAGCTACGAGCAGTACTTC. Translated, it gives CASSYMSLSYEQYF.

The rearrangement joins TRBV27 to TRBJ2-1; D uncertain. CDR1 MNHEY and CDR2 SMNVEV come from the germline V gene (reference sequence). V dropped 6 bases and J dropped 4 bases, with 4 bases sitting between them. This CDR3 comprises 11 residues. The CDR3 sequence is CASSAYNEQFF. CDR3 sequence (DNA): TGTGCCAGCAGCGCTTACAATGAGCAGTTCTTC.

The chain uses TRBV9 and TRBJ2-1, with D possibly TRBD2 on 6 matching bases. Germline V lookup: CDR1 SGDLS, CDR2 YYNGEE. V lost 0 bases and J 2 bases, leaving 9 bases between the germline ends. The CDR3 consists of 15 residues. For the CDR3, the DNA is TGTGCCAGCAGCGTAGGGGTAGCGGCCTACAATGAGCAGTTCTTC. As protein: CASSVGVAAYNEQFF. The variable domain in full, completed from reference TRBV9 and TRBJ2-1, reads DSGVTQTPKHLITATGQRVTLRCSPRSGDLSVYWYQQSLDQGLQFLIQYYNGEERAKGNILERFSAQQFPDLHSELNLSSLELGDSALYFCASSVGVAAYNEQFFGPGTRLTVL.

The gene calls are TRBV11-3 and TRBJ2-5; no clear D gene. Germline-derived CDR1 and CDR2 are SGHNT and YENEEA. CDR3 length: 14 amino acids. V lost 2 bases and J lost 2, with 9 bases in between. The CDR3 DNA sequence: TGTGCCAGCAGCTTATTTTCGGAGCAAGAGACCCAGTACTTC. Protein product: CASSLFSEQETQYF.

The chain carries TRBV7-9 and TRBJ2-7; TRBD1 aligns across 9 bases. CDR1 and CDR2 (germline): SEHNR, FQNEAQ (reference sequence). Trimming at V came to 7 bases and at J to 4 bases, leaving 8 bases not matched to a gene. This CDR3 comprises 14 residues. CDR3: CASTTGTGNYEQYF. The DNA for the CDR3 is TGTGCCAGCACCACCGGGACAGGGAATTACGAGCAGTACTTC. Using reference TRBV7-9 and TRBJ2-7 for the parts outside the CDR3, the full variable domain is DTGVSQNPRHKITKRGQNVTFRCDPISEHNRLYWYRQTLGQGPEFLTYFQNEAQLEKSRLLSDRFSAERPKGSFSTLEIQRTEQGDSAMYLCASTTGTGNYEQYFGPGTRLTVT.

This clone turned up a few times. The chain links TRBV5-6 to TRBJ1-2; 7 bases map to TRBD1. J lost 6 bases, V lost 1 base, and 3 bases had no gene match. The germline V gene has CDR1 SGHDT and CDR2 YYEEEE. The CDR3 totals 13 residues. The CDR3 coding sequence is TGTGCCAGCAGCTTGAGACAGGGCGATGGCTACACCTTC. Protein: CASSLRQGDGYTF.

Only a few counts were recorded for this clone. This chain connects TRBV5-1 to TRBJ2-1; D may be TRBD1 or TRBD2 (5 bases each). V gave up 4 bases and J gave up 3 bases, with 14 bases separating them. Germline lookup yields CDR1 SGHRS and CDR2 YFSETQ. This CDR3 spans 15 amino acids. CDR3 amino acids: CASSGTSNDYNEQFF. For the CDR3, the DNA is TGCGCCAGCAGCGGGACCTCGAACGACTACAATGAGCAGTTCTTC. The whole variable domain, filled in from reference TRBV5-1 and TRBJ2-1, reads KAGVTQTPRYLIKTRGQQVTLSCSPISGHRSVSWYQQTPGQGLQFLFEYFSETQRNKGNFPGRFSGRQFSNSRSEMNVSTLELGDSALYLCASSGTSNDYNEQFFGPGTRLTVL.

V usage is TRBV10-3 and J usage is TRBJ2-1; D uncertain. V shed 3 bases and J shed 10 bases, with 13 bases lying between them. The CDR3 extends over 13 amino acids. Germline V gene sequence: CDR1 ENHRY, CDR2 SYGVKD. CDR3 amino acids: CAISEIYGVEQFF. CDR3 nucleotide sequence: TGTGCCATCAGTGAAATTTATGGGGTCGAGCAGTTCTTC.

For the CDR3, the DNA is TGCGCCAGCAGCCAATCCGGTCAGCTCCTCTACAATGAGCAGTTCTTC. Its protein is CASSQSGQLLYNEQFF. The V and J genes are TRBV4-1 and TRBJ2-1; D uncertain. Trimming took 2 bases from V and 3 from J, leaving 14 bases between them. The CDR3 sequence is 16 residues long. Looked up from germline, CDR1 is MGHRA and CDR2 is YSYEKL.

DNA of the CDR3: TGTGCCAGCAGTTCAGGAGATAGCTACGAGCAGTACTTC. This codes for CASSSGDSYEQYF. The V call is TRBV6-5, the J call TRBJ2-7, with D unresolved. The germline CDR1 and CDR2 sequences are MNHEY and SVGAGI. Trimming removed 4 bases from V and 3 bases from J, with 10 bases in between. There are 13 residues in the CDR3.

The CDR3 nucleotides read TGTGCCAGCAGCCAAGATGGGCCTAGCGGGATGAATGAGCAGTTCTTC. Amino acids: CASSQDGPSGMNEQFF. V gene TRBV4-2 combines with J gene TRBJ2-1; 9 bases agree with TRBD2. Germline values: CDR1 LGHNA, CDR2 YNFKEQ. The V gene end was trimmed by 0 bases and the J gene end by 7 bases; junction bases not matched to a gene: 7. This CDR3 spans 16 amino acids.

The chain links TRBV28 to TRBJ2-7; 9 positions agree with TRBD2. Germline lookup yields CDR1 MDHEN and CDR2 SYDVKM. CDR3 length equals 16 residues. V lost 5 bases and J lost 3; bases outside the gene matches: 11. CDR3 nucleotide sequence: TGTGCCAGCAGTCCCCATCCGACTAGCGGTTACTACGAGCAGTACTTC. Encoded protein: CASSPHPTSGYYEQYF.

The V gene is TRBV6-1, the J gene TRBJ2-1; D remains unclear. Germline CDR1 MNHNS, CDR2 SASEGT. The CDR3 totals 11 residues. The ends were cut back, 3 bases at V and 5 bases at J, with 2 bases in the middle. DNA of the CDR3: TGTGCCAGCAGTGACAACAATGAGCAGTTCTTC. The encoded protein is CASSDNNEQFF.

In DNA, the CDR3 is TGTGCCAGCAGCCCTGGACTAGGGGGCACAGATACGCAGTATTTT. The encoded protein is CASSPGLGGTDTQYF. This chain connects TRBV11-3 to TRBJ2-3, with 7 bases matching TRBD2. After removal of 5 bases from V and 1 base from J, the junction contained 6 bases not matched to a gene. Per the germline V gene, CDR1 is SGHNT and CDR2 is YENEEA. The CDR3 has 15 residues. Looking up the rest from reference TRBV11-3 and TRBJ2-3 gives the full variable domain: EAGVVQSPRYKIIEKKQPVAFWCNPISGHNTLYWYLQNLGQGPELLIRYENEEAVDDSQLPKDRFSAERLKGVDSTLKIQPAELGDSAVYLCASSPGLGGTDTQYFGPGTRLTVL.

The CDR3 DNA follows: TGTGCCAGTAGTATGGCAGGGGCCACTGAAGCTTTCTTT. Translating it yields CASSMAGATEAFF. The chain has TRBV19 and TRBJ1-1; perhaps TRBD1 as D (6 bases). CDR1 and CDR2 (germline): LNHDA, SQIVND (reference sequence). V lost 3 bases, J lost 4 bases, and 9 bases lay in between. This CDR3 region has 13 residues.

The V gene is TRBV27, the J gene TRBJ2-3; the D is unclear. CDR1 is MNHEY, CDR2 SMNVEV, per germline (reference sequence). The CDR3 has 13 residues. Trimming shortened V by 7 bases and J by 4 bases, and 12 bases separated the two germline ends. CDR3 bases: TGTGCCAGCAAGGGTAGGCTTGCAGATACGCAGTATTTT. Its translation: CASKGRLADTQYF.

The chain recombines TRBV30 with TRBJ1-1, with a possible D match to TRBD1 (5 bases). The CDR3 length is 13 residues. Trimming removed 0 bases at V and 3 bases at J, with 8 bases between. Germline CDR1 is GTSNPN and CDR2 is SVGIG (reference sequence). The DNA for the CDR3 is TGTGCCTGGAGTGTACGAGGGGACACTGAAGCTTTCTTT. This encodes CAWSVRGDTEAFF.